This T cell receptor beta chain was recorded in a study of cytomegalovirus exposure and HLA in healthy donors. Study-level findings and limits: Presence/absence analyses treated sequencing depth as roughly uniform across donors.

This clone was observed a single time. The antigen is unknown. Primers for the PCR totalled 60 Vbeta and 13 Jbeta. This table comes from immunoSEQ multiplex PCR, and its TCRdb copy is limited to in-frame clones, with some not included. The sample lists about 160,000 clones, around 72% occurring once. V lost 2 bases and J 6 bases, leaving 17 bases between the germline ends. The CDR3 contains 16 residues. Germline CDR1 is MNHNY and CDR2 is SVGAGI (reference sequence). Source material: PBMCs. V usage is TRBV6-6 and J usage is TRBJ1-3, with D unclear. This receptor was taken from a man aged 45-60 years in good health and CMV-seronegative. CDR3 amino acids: CASSYGPAQAENTIYF. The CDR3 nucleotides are TGTGCCAGCAGTTACGGGCCGGCCCAAGCTGAAAACACCATATATTTT.